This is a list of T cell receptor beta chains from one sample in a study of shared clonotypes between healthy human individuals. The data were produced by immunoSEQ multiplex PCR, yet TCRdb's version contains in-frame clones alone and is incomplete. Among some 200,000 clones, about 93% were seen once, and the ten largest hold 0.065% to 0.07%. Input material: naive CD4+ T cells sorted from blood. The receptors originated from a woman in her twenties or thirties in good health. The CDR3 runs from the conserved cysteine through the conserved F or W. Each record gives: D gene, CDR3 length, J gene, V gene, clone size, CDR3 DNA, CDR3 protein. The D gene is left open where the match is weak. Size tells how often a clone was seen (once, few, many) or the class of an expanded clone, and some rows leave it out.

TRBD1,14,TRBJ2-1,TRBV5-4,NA,TGTGCCAGCAGATACGGACAGGGGTGGCATGAGCAGTTCTTC,CASRYGQGWHEQFF
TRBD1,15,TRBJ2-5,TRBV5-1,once,TGCGCCAGCTCCTACGACAGGGGGACTGGGGAGACCCAGTACTTC,CASSYDRGTGETQYF
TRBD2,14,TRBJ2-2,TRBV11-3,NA,TGTGCCAGCAGTACGGGAGGGCCGTCGGGGGAGCTGTTTTTT,CASSTGGPSGELFF
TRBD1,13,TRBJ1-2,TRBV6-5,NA,TGTGCCAGCGGCGATGGGACAGGGGTGGGCTACACCTTC,CASGDGTGVGYTF
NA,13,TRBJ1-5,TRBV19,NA,TGTGCCAGTAGCCCGGGCCTCAATCAGCCCCAGCATTTT,CASSPGLNQPQHF
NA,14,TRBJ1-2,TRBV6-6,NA,TGTGCCAGCCGACTCGCGGGGGTTAGTGGTGGCTACACCTTC,CASRLAGVSGGYTF
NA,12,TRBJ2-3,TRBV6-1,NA,TGTGCCAGCAGTTGGGTCTCAGATACGCAGTATTTT,CASSWVSDTQYF
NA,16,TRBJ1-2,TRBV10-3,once,TGTGCCATCAGTAACCAACAGGGAGCCCGCTTGTATGGCTACACCTTC,CAISNQQGARLYGYTF
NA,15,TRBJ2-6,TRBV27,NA,TGTGCCAGCAGTTTAACAGGGTCTGGGGCCAACGTCCTGACTTTC,CASSLTGSGANVLTF
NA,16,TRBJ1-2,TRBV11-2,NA,TGTGCCAGCAGCTTACGTGAGACAGGTGGCAACTATGGCTACACCTTC,CASSLRETGGNYGYTF
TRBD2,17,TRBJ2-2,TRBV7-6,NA,TGTGCCAGCAGCTTAGACCCTAGCGGGAGTGGGATCGGGGAGCTGTTTTTT,CASSLDPSGSGIGELFF
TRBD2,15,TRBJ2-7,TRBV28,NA,TGTGCCAGCAGTCAAAGCGGGAGAAGAGGATACGAGCAGTACTTC,CASSQSGRRGYEQYF
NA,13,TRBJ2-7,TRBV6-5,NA,TGTGCCAGCAGTCCACGGGACTTCAACGAGCAGTACTTC,CASSPRDFNEQYF
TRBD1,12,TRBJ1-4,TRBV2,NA,TGTGCAGCGGGGACAGGGCAGGAAAAACTGTTTTTT,CAAGTGQEKLFF
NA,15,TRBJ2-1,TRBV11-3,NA,TGTGCCAGCAGCTTAGGTGGGTTCGGGACTAATGAGCAGTTCTTC,CASSLGGFGTNEQFF
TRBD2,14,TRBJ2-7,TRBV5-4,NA,TGTGCCAGCAGCGTTCGGACTAGTGTGTACGAGCAGTACTTC,CASSVRTSVYEQYF
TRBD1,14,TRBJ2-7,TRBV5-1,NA,TGCGCCAGCAGGCTGACAGGGTACTTTGGCGAGCAGTACTTC,CASRLTGYFGEQYF
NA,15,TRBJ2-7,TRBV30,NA,TGTGCCTGGAGTGTAGATGGGACACCCCCCTACGAGCAGTACTTC,CAWSVDGTPPYEQYF
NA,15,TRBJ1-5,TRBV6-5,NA,TGTGCCAGCAGCGACGGAAGGGAGAGCAATCAGCCCCAGCATTTT,CASSDGRESNQPQHF
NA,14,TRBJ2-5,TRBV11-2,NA,TGTGCCAGCAGCTTTAACCGGGGGCAAGAGACCCAGTACTTC,CASSFNRGQETQYF
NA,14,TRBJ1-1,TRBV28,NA,TGTGCCAGCAGTTTCCGGGCGGGGTTCACTGAAGCTTTCTTT,CASSFRAGFTEAFF
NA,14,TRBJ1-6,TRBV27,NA,TGTGCCAGCAGTCTTACGTCCTATAATTCACCCCTCCACTTT,CASSLTSYNSPLHF
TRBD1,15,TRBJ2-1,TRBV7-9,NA,TGTGCCAGCAGCTTAGCGAGTACAGGGGGTGATGAGCAGTTCTTC,CASSLASTGGDEQFF
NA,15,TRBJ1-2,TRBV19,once,TGTGCCAGTAGTAGCCAACGGGGGCGAAAGGATGGCTACACCTTC,CASSSQRGRKDGYTF